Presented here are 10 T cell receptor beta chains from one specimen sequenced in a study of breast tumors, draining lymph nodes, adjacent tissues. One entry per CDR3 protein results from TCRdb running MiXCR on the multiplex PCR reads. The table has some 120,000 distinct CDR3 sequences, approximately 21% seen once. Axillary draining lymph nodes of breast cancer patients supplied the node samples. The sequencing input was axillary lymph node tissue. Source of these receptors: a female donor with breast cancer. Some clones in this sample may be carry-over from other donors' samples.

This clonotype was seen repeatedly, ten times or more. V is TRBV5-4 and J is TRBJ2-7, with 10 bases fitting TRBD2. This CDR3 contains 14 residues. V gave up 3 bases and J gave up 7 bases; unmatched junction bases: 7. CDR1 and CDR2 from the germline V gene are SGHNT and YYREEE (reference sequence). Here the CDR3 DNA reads TGTGCCAGCAGCTCGGTACTAGCGGGACAAGAGCAGTACTTC. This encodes CASSSVLAGQEQYF.

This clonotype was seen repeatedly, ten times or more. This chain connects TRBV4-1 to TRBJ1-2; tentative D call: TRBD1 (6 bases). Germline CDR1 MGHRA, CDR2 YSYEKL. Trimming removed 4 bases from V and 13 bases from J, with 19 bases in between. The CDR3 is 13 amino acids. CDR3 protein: CASSPGNRANSTF. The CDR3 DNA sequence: TGCGCCAGCAGCCCTGGGAACAGGGCAAATAGCACCTTC.

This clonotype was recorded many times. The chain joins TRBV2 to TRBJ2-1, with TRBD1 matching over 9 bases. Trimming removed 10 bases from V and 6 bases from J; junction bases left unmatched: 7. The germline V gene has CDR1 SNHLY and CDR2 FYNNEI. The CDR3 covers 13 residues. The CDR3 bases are TGTGCCACCGGGACAGGGTTCTCCAATGAGCAGTTCTTC. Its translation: CATGTGFSNEQFF.

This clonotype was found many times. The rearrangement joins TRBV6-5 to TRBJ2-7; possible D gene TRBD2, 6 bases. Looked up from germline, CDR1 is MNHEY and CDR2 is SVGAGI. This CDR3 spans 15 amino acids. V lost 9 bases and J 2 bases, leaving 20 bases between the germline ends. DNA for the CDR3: TGTGCCAGTCAACGATCCGGGACTTATACCTACGAGCAGTACTTC. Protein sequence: CASQRSGTYTYEQYF.

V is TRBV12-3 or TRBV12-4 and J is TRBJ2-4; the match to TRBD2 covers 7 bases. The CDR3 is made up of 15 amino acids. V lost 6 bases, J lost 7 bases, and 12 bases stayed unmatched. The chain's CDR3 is CASSPSGASTNIQYF. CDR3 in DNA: TGTGCCAGCAGCCCGAGCGGGGCATCCACTAACATTCAGTACTTC.

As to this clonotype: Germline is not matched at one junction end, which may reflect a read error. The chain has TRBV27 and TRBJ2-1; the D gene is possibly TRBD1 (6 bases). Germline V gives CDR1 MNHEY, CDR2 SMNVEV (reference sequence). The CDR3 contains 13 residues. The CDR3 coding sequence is TGTGCCAGCAGCCCCGGACAGTACAATGAGCGGTTCTTC. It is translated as CASSPGQYNERFF.

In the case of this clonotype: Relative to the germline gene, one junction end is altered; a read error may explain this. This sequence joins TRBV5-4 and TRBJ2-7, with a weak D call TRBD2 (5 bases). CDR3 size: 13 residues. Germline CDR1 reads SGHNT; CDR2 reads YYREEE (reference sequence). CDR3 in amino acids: CASSLGGSYEQHF. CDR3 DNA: TGTGCCAGCAGCTTGGGCGGGTCCTACGAGCAGCACTTC.

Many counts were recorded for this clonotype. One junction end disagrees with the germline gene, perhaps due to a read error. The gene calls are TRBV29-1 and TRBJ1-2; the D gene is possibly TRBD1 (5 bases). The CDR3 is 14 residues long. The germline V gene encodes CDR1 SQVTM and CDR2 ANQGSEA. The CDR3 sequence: CTVSLGGANYGYTF. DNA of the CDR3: TGCACCGTTTCCCTCGGGGGTGCTAACTATGGCTACACCTTC. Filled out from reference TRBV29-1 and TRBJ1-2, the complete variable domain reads SAVISQKPSRDICQRGTSLTIQCQVDSQVTMMFWYRQQPGQSLTLIATANQGSEATYESGFVIDKFPISRPNLTFSTLTVSNMSPEDSSIYLCTVSLGGANYGYTFGSGTRLTVV.

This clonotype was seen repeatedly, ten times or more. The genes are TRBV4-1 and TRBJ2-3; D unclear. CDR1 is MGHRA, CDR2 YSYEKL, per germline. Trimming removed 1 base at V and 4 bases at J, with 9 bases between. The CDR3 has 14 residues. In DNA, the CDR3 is TGCGCCAGCAGCCAAGGCATCCAGGCAGATACGCAGTATTTT. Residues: CASSQGIQADTQYF.

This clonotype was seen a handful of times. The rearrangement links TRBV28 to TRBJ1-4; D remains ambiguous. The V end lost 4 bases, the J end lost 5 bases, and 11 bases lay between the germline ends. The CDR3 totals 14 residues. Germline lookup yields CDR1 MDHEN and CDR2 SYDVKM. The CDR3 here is CASSSSRGNEKLFF. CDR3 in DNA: TGTGCCAGCAGTTCCTCTAGAGGGAATGAAAAACTGTTTTTT. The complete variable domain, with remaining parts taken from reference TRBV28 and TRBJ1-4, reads DVKVTQSSRYLVKRTGEKVFLECVQDMDHENMFWYRQDPGLGLRLIYFSYDVKMKEKGDIPEGYSVSREKKERFSLILESASTNQTSMYLCASSSSRGNEKLFFGSGTQLSVL.